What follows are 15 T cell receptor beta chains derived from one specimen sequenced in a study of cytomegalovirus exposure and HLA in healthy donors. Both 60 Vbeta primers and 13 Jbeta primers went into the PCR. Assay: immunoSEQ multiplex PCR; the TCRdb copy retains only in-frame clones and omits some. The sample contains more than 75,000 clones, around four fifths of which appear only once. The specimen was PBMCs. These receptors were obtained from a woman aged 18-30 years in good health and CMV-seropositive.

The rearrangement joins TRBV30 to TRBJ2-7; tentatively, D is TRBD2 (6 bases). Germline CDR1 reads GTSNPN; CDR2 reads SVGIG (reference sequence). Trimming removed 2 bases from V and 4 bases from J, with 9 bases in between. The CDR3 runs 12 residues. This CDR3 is CAWSREQYEQYF. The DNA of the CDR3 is TGTGCCTGGAGTCGGGAGCAGTACGAGCAGTACTTC.

CDR3 amino acids: CASSEWRGQETQYF. The CDR3 DNA sequence: TGTGCCAGCAGTGAATGGAGGGGACAAGAGACCCAGTACTTC. The chain links TRBV25-1 to TRBJ2-5, with a weak D call TRBD2 (6 bases). In germline, CDR1 is MGHDK, CDR2 SYGVNS. The CDR3 length is 14 residues. Deletions cut 1 base from V and 2 bases from J, with 8 bases between. Complete variable domain (other parts from reference TRBV25-1 and TRBJ2-5): EADIYQTPRYLVIGTGKKITLECSQTMGHDKMYWYQQDPGMELHLIHYSYGVNSTEKGDLSSESTVSRIRTEHFPLTLESARPSHTSQYLCASSEWRGQETQYFGPGTRLLVL.

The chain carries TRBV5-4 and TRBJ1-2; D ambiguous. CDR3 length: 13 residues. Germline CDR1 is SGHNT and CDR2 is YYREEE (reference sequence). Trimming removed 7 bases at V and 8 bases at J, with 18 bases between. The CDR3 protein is CASAHITELGYTF. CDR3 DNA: TGTGCCAGCGCCCACATCACGGAGTTAGGCTACACCTTC.

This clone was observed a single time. The DNA for the CDR3 is TGCAGTGCCACCCCCCGAGGCGAGCAGTACTTC. Translated: CSATPRGEQYF. The chain uses TRBV20-1 and TRBJ2-7; D is uncertain. Germline-derived CDR1 and CDR2 are DFQATT and SNEGSKA (reference sequence). The CDR3 length is 11 residues. Trimming stripped 6 bases from V and 6 bases from J, with 12 bases between.

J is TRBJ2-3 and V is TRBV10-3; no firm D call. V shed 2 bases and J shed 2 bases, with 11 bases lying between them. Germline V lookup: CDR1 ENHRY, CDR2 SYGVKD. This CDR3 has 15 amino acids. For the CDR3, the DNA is TGTGCCATCAGTGAGCCGGGTCATGTCACAGATACGCAGTATTTT. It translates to CAISEPGHVTDTQYF.

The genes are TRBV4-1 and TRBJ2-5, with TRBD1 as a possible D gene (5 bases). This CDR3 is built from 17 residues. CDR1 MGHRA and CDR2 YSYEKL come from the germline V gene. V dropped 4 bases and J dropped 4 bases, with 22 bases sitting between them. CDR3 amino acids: CASSRWGGVGKGETQYF. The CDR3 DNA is TGCGCCAGCAGCCGTTGGGGCGGCGTGGGGAAAGGAGAGACCCAGTACTTC.

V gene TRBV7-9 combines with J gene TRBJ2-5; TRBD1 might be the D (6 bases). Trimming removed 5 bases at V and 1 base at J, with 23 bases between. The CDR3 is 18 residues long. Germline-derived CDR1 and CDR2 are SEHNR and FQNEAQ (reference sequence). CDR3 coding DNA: TGTGCCAGCAGCCCTTATCCTACTATGCAGGGGCTCCAAGAGACCCAGTACTTC. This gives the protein CASSPYPTMQGLQETQYF.

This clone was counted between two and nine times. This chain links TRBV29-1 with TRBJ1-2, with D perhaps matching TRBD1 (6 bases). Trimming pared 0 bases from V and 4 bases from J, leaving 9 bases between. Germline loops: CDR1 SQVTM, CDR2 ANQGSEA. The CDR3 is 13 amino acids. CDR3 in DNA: TGCAGCGTTGAAGAACAACAGGGCTATGGCTACACCTTC. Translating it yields CSVEEQQGYGYTF.

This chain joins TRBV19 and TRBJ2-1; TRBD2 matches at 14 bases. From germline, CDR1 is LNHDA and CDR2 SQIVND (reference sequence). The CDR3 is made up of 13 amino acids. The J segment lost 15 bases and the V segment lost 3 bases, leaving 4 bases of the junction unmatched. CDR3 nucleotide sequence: TGTGCCAGTAGTATGGGACTAGCGGGAGCTCTGTTCTTC. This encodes CASSMGLAGALFF.

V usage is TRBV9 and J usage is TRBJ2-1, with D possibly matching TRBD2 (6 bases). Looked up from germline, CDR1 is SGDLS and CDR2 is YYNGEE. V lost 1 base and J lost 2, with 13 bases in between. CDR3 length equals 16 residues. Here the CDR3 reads CASSVRLAVPYNEQFF. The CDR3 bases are TGTGCCAGCAGCGTAAGGTTAGCGGTACCCTACAATGAGCAGTTCTTC.

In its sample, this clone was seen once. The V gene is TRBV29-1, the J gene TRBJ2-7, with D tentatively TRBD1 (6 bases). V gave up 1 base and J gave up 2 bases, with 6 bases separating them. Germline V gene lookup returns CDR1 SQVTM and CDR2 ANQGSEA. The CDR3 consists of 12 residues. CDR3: CSVEGDTYEQYF. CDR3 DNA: TGCAGCGTTGAAGGGGACACCTACGAGCAGTACTTC.

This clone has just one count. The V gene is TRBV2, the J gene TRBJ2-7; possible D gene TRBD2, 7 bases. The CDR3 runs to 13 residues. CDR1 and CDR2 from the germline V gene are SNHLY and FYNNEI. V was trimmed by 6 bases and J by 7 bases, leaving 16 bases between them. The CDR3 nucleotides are TGTGCCAGCAGGGGGGGGCAGGGTGGTGAGCAGTACTTC. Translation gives CASRGGQGGEQYF.

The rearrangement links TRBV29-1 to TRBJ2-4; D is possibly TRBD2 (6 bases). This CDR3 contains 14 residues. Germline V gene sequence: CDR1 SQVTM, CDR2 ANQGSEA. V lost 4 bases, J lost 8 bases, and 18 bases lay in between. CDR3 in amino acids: CSVGLGGRGDIQYF. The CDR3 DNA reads TGCAGCGTTGGGTTGGGAGGCCGAGGGGACATTCAGTACTTC. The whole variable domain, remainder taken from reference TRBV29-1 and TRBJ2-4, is SAVISQKPSRDICQRGTSLTIQCQVDSQVTMMFWYRQQPGQSLTLIATANQGSEATYESGFVIDKFPISRPNLTFSTLTVSNMSPEDSSIYLCSVGLGGRGDIQYFGAGTRLSVL.

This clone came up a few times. The CDR3 protein is CASTTGSSGANVLTF. The CDR3 nucleotides read TGTGCCAGCACCACAGGAAGCTCTGGGGCCAACGTCCTGACTTTC. The genes are TRBV6-1 and TRBJ2-6; D may be TRBD1 (5 bases). The CDR3 extends over 15 amino acids. V shed 7 bases and J shed 0 bases, with 10 bases lying between them. Germline V gene data show CDR1 as MNHNS and CDR2 as SASEGT.

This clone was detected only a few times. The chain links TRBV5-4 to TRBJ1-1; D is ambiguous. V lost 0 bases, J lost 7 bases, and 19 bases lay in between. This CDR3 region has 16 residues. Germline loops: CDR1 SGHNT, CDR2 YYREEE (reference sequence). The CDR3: CASSLDVTRGGREAFF. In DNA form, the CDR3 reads TGTGCCAGCAGCTTGGACGTAACCCGAGGAGGGCGTGAAGCTTTCTTT.